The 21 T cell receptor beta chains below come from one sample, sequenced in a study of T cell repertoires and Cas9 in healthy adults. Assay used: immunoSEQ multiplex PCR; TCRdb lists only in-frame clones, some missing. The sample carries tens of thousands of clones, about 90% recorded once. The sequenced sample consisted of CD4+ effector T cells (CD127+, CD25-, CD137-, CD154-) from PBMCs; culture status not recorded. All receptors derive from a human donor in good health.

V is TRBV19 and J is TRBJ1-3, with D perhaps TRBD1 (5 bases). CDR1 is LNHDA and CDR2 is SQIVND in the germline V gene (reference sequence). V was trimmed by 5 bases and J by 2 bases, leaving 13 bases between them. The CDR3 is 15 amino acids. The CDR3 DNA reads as TGTGCCAGTAGTGAACAGGTGCTAGCTGGAAACACCATATATTTT. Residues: CASSEQVLAGNTIYF.

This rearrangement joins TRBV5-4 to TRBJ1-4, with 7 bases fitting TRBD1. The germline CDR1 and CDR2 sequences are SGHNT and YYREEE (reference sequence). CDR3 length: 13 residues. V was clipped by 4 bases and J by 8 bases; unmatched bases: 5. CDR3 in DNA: TGTGCCAGCAGCAGGGACAGCCAGGAAAAACTGTTTTTT. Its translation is CASSRDSQEKLFF.

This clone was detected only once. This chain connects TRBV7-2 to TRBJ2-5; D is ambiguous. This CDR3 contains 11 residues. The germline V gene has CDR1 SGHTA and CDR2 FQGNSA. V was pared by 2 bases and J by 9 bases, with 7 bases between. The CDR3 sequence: CASSLLTAQYF. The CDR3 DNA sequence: TGTGCCAGCAGCTTATTGACGGCCCAGTACTTC.

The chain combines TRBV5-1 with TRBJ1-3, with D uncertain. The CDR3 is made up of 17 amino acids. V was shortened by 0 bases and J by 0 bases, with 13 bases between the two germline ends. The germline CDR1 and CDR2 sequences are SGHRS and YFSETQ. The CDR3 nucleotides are TGCGCCAGCAGCTTGGTGGGCTTGGGGAGCTCTGGAAACACCATATATTTT. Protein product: CASSLVGLGSSGNTIYF.

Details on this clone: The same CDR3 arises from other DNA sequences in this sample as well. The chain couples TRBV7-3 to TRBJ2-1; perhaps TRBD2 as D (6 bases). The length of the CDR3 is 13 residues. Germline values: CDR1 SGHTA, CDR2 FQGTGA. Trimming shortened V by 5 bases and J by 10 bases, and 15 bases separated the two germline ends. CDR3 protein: CASSVGNSGEQFF. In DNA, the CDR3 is TGTGCCAGCAGCGTAGGGAACAGCGGGGAGCAGTTCTTC. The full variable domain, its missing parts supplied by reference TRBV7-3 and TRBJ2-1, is GAGVSQTPSNKVTEKGKYVELRCDPISGHTALYWYRQSLGQGPEFLIYFQGTGAADDSGLPNDRFFAVRPEGSVSTLKIQRTERGDSAVYLCASSVGNSGEQFFGPGTRLTVL.

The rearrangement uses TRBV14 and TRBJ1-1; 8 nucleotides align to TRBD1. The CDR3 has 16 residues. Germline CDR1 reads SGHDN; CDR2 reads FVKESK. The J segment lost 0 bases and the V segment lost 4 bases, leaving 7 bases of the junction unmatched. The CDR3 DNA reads TGTGCCAGCAGCCTGAGGACAGGGTTGATGAACACTGAAGCTTTCTTT. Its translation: CASSLRTGLMNTEAFF.

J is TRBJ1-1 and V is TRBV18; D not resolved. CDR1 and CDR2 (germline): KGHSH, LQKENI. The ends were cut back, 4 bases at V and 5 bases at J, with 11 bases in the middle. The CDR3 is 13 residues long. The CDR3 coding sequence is TGTGCCAGCTCACTCTCTCGGCAAACTGAAGCTTTCTTT. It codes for CASSLSRQTEAFF.

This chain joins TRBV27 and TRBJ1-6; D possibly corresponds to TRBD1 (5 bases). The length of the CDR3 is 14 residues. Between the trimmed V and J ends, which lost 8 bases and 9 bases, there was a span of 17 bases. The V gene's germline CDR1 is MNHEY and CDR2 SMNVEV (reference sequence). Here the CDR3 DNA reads TGTGCCAGCGCCGTTGACAGAAACATTTCACCCCTCCACTTT. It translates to CASAVDRNISPLHF.

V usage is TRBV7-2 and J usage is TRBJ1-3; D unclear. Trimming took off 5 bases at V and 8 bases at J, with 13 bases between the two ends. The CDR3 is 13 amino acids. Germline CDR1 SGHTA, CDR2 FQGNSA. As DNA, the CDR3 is TGTGCCAGCAGCCCGACCCAAGGTGACACCATATATTTT. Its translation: CASSPTQGDTIYF.

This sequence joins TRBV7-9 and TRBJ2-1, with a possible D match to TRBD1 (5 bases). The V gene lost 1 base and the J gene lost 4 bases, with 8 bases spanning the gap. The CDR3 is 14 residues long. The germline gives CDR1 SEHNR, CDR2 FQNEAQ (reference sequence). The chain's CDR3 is CASSLEGQYNEQFF. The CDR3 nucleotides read TGTGCCAGCAGCTTAGAGGGGCAGTACAATGAGCAGTTCTTC. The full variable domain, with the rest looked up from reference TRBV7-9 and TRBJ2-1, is DTGVSQNPRHKITKRGQNVTFRCDPISEHNRLYWYRQTLGQGPEFLTYFQNEAQLEKSRLLSDRFSAERPKGSFSTLEIQRTEQGDSAMYLCASSLEGQYNEQFFGPGTRLTVL.

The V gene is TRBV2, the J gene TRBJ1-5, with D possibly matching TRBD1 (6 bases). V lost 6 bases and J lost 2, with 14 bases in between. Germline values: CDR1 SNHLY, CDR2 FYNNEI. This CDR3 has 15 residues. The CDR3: CASRDRQVGNQPQHF. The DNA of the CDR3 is TGTGCCAGCAGAGATCGACAGGTTGGCAATCAGCCCCAGCATTTT.

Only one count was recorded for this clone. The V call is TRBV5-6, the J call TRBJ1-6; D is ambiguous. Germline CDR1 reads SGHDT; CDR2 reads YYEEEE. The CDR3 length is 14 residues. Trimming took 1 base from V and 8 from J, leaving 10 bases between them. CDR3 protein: CASSLSRFDSPLHF. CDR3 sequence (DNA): TGTGCCAGCAGCTTGTCCAGGTTCGATTCACCCCTCCACTTT.

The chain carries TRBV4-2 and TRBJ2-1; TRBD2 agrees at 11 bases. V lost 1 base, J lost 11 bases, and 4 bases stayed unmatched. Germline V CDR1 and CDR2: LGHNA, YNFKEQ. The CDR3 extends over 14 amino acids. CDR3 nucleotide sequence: TGTGCCAGCAGCCAAGTGCTAGCGGGAGGTAAGCAGTTCTTC. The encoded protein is CASSQVLAGGKQFF.

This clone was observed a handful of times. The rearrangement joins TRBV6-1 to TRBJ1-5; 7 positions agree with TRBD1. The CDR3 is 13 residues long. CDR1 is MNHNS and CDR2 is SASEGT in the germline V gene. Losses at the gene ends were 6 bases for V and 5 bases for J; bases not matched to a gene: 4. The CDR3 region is CASSRDSYQPQHF. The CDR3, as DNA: TGTGCCAGCAGCAGGGACAGTTATCAGCCCCAGCATTTT.

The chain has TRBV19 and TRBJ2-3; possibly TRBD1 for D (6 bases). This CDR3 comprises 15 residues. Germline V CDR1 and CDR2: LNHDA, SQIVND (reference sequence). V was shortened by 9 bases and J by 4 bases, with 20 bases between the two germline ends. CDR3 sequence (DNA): TGTGCCAGCCAGCGTCTGACAGGCAGGCCAGATACGCAGTATTTT. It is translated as CASQRLTGRPDTQYF.

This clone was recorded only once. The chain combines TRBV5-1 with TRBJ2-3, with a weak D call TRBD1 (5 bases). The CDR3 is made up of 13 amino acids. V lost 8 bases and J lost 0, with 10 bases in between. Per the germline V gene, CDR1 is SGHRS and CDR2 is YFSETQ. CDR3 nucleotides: TGCGCCAGTGGGGCAGGGAGCACAGATACGCAGTATTTT. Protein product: CASGAGSTDTQYF.

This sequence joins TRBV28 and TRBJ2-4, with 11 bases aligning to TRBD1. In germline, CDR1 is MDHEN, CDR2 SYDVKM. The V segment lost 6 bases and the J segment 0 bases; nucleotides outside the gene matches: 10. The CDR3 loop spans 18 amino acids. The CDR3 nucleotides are TGTGCCAGCAGGCCGGACAGGGGGCGAGAGGAAGCCAAAAACATTCAGTACTTC. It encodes CASRPDRGREEAKNIQYF. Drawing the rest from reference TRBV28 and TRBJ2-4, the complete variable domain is DVKVTQSSRYLVKRTGEKVFLECVQDMDHENMFWYRQDPGLGLRLIYFSYDVKMKEKGDIPEGYSVSREKKERFSLILESASTNQTSMYLCASRPDRGREEAKNIQYFGAGTRLSVL.

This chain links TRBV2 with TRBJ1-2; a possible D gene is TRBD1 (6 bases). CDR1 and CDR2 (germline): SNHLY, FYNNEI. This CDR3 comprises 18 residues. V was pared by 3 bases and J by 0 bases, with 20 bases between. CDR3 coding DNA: TGTGCCAGCAGTGAGAAACGGCCAGGGACACCTGCTAACTATGGCTACACCTTC. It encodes CASSEKRPGTPANYGYTF.

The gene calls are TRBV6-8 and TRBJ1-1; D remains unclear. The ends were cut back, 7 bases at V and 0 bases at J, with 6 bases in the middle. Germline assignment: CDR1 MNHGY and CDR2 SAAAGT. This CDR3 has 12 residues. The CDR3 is CASTSVNTEAFF. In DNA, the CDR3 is TGTGCCAGCACATCCGTGAACACTGAAGCTTTCTTT.

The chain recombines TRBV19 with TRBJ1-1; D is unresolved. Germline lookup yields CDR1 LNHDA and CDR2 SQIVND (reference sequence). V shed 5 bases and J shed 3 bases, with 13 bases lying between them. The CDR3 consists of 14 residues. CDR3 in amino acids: CASSRTSRDTEAFF. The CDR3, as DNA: TGTGCCAGTAGTCGTACGTCAAGGGACACTGAAGCTTTCTTT.

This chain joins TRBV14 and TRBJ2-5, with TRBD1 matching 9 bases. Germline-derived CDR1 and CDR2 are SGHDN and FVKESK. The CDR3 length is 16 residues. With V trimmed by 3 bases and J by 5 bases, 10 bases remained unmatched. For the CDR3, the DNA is TGTGCCAGCAGCCACAGCGTGGACAGGGGTGTCGAGACCCAGTACTTC. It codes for CASSHSVDRGVETQYF.